The following is a T cell receptor beta chain sequence with its context. The antigen is not known. RNA was isolated and reverse transcribed to cDNA, the sequencing template. Sequenced by immunoSEQ multiplex PCR; TCRdb stores in-frame clones only, minus some. The table has about 60,000 clones, around 45% seen once. Germline CDR1 SEHNR, CDR2 FQNEAQ (reference sequence). There are 14 residues in the CDR3. Trimming took off 5 bases at V and 10 bases at J, with 17 bases between the two ends. The source of the sample is a study of CD8+ T cells in alopecia areata. Study-level information: Tofacitinib dosing lasted 6 to 18 months, which was then followed by 6 months off drug.

Treatment denoted: oral pan-JAK inhibitor, 5-10 mg twice daily. Study outcomes and limitations: The presence of one nonresponder keeps the tie between baseline CD8+ expansion and response uncertain. Under tofacitinib, fewer expanded CD8+ clones appeared among the top 100 scalp clones. Resident alphabeta T cells of normal skin are also sequenced in scalp samples.

The genes are TRBV7-9 and TRBJ1-4; possibly TRBD1 for D (6 bases). This TCR was sampled from a human donor with alopecia areata. Sequenced material: CD8+ T cells sorted from blood, taken between weeks 36 and 40, from a patient treated with tofacitinib. The CDR3 DNA reads TGTGCCAGCAGCCCATACAGGGAGGACGGAAAACTGTTTTTT. It yields the protein CASSPYREDGKLFF.